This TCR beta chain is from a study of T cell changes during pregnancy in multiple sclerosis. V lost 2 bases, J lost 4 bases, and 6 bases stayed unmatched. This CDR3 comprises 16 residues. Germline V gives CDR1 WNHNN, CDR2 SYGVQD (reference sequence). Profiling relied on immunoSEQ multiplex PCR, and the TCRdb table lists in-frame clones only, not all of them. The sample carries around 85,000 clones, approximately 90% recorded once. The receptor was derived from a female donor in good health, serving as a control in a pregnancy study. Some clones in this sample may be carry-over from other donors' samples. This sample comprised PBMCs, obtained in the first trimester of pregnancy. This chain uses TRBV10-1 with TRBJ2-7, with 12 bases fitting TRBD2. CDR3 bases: TGCGCCAGCAGTGAGCAAAGACTAGCGGGAGTTTACGAGCAGTACTTC. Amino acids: CASSEQRLAGVYEQYF.